This T cell receptor beta chain was sequenced during a study of T cells in Graves' hyperthyroidism and ophthalmopathy. The V and J ends lost 2 bases and 3 bases respectively, with 11 bases between them. There are 15 residues in the CDR3. Germline lookup yields CDR1 MNHEY and CDR2 SMNVEV (reference sequence). It was 8.5 to 10 ml of fresh peripheral blood that supplied the PBMCs. Authors of the study amplified TCR beta CDR3 regions from RNA transcripts. First-round RT-PCR targeting the TCR CDR3 was performed with the HTBI primer set. From the multiplex PCR reads, TCRdb called clonotypes with MiXCR, one entry per CDR3 protein. The data contain around 530,000 distinct CDR3 sequences, about 15% of them seen just once; the ten biggest clones take up approximately 18%.

Sequencing used blood. The chain couples TRBV27 to TRBJ1-5; D is possibly TRBD1 (6 bases). This clonotype originated in a woman under 30 with Graves' ophthalmopathy. This chain's CDR3 is CASSLRGGLNQPQHF. CDR3 in DNA: TGTGCCAGCAGTTTAAGAGGGGGGCTCAATCAGCCCCAGCATTTT.